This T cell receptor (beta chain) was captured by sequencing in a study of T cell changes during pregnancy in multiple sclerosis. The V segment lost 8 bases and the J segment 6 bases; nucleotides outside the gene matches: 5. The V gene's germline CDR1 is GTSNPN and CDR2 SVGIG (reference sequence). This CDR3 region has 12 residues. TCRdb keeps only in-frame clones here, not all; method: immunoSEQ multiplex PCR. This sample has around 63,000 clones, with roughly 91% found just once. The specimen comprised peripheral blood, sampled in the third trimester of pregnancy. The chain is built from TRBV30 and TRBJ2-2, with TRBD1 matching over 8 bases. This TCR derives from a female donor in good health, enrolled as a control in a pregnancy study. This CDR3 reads CATRQGPGELFF. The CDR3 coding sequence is TGTGCCACCCGACAGGGGCCCGGGGAGCTGTTTTTT.